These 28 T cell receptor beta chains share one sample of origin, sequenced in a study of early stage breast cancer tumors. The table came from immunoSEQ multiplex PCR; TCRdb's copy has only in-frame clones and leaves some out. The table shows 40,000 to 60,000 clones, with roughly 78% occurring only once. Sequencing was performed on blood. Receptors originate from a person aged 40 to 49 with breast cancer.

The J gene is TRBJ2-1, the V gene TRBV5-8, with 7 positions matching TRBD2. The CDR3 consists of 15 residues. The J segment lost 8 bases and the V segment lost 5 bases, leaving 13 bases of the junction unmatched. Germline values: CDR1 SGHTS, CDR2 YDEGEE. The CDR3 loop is CASSPGLVAGDEQFF. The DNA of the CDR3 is TGTGCCAGCAGTCCCGGGCTAGTTGCGGGGGATGAGCAGTTCTTC.

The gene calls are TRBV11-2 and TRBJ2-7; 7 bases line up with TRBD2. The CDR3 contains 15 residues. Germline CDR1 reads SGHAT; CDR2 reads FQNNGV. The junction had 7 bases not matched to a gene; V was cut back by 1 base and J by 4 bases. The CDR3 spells CASSLGLRGIYEQYF. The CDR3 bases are TGTGCCAGCAGCTTAGGGTTGCGGGGGATATACGAGCAGTACTTC.

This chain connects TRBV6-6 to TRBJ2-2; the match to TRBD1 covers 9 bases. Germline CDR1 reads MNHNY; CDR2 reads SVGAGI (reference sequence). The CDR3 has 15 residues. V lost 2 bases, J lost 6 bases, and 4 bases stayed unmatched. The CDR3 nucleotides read TGTGCCAGCAGTTACCCGGGACAGGGTTCCGGGGAGCTGTTTTTT. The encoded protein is CASSYPGQGSGELFF.

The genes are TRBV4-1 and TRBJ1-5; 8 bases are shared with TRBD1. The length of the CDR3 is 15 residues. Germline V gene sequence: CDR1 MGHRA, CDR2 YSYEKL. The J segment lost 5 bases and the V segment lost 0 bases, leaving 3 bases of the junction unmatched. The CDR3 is CASSQEGQAHQPQHF. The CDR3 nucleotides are TGCGCCAGCAGCCAAGAGGGACAGGCCCATCAGCCCCAGCATTTT.

CDR3 sequence (DNA): TGTGCCAGCAGCTTAGCCGGTAGCACAGATACGCAGTATTTT. As protein: CASSLAGSTDTQYF. The chain carries TRBV11-3 and TRBJ2-3; D call uncertain. The germline V gene encodes CDR1 SGHNT and CDR2 YENEEA. CDR3 size: 14 residues. Trimming removed 1 base from V and 0 bases from J, with 5 bases in between.

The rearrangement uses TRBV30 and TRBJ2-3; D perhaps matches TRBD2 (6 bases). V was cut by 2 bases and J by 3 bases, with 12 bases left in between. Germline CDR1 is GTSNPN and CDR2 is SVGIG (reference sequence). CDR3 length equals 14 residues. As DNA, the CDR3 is TGTGCCTGGAGTCCACCACTAGCTACAGATACGCAGTATTTT. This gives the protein CAWSPPLATDTQYF.

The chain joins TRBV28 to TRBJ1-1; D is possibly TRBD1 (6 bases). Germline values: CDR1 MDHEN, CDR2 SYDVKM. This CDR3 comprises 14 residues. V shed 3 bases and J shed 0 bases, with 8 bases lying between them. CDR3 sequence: CASSFGGMNTEAFF. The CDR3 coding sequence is TGTGCCAGCAGTTTTGGGGGCATGAACACTGAAGCTTTCTTT.

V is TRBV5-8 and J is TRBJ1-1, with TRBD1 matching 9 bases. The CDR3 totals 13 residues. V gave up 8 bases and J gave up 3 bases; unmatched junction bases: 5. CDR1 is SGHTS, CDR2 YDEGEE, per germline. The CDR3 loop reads CAREQGADTEAFF. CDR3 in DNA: TGTGCCAGAGAACAGGGGGCAGACACTGAAGCTTTCTTT.

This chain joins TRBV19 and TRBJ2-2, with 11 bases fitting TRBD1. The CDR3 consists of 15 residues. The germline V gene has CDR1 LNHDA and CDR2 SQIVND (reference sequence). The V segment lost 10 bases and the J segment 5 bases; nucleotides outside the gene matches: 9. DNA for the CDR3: TGTGCCACTTTAGGGACAGGGGGTCGGACCGGGGAGCTGTTTTTT. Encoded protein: CATLGTGGRTGELFF.

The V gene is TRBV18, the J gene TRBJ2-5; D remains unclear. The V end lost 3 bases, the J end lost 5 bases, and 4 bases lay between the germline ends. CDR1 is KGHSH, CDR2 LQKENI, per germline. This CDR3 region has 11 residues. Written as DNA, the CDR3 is TGTGCCAGCTCACCCCCCGAGACCCAGTACTTC. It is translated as CASSPPETQYF. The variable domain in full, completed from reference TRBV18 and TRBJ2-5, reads NAGVMQNPRHLVRRRGQEARLRCSPMKGHSHVYWYRQLPEEGLKFMVYLQKENIIDESGMPKERFSAEFPKEGPSILRIQQVVRGDSAAYFCASSPPETQYFGPGTRLLVL.

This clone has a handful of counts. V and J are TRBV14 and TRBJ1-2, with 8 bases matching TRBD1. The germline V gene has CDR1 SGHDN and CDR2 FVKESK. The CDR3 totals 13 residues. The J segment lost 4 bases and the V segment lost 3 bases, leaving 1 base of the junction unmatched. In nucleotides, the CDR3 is TGTGCCAGCAGCCACGGACAGGGCTATGGCTACACCTTC. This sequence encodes CASSHGQGYGYTF. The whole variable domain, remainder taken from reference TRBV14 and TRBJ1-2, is EAGVTQFPSHSVIEKGQTVTLRCDPISGHDNLYWYRRVMGKEIKFLLHFVKESKQDESGMPNNRFLAERTGGTYSTLKVQPAELEDSGVYFCASSHGQGYGYTFGSGTRLTVV.

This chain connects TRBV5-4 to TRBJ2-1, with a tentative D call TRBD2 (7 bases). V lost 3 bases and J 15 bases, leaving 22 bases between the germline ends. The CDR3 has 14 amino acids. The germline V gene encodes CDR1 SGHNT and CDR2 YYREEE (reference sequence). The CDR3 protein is CASSSGTTREGGFF. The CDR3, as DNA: TGTGCCAGCAGCTCAGGGACTACCCGAGAAGGGGGGTTCTTC.

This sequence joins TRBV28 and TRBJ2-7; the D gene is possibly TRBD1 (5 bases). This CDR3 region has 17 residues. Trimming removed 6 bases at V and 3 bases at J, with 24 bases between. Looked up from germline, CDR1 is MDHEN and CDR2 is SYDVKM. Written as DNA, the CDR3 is TGTGCCAGCAGCCCCTCGCCCACAGGAACCTACCACTACGAGCAGTACTTC. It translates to CASSPSPTGTYHYEQYF.

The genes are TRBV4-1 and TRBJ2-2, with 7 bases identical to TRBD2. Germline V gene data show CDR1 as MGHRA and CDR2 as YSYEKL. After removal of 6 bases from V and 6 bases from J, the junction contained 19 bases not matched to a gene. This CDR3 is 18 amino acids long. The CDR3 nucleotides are TGCGCCAGCAGTGGGGCCGGCGGGAGCATACTTCGCGCCGGGGAGCTGTTTTTT. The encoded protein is CASSGAGGSILRAGELFF.

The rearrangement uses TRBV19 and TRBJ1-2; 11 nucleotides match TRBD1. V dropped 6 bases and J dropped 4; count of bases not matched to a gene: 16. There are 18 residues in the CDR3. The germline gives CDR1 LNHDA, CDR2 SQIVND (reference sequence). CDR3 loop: CASRHRDRGYSMSYGYTF. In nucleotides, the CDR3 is TGTGCCAGTAGACACCGGGACAGGGGGTATAGCATGAGCTATGGCTACACCTTC.

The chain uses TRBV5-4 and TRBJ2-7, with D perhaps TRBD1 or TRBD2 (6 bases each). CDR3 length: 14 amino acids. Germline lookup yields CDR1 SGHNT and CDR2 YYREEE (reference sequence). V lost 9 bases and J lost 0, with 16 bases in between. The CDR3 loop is CATEAGGGSYEQYF. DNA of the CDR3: TGTGCCACCGAGGCAGGAGGGGGCTCCTACGAGCAGTACTTC.

This CDR3 reads CASSYLSSDTEAFF. Here the CDR3 DNA reads TGTGCCAGCAGCTACCTGTCCTCAGACACTGAAGCTTTCTTT. This chain uses TRBV7-8 with TRBJ1-1, with D uncertain. The CDR3 runs to 14 residues. Deletions cut 4 bases from V and 3 bases from J, with 12 bases between. Per the germline V gene, CDR1 is SGHVS and CDR2 is FQNEAQ.

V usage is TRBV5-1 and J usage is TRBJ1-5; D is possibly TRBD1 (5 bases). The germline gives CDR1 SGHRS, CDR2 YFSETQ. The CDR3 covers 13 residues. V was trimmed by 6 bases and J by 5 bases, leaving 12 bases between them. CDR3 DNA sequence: TGCGCCAGCAACTCAGGGCCCTATCAGCCCCAGCATTTT. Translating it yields CASNSGPYQPQHF. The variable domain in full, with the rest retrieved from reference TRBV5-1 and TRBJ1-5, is KAGVTQTPRYLIKTRGQQVTLSCSPISGHRSVSWYQQTPGQGLQFLFEYFSETQRNKGNFPGRFSGRQFSNSRSEMNVSTLELGDSALYLCASNSGPYQPQHFGDGTRLSIL.

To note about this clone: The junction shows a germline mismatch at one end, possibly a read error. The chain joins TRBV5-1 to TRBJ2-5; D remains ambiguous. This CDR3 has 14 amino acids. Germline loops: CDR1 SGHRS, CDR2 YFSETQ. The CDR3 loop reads CASSLGPSLETQYF. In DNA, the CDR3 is TGCGCCAGCAGTTTGGGTCCATCCCTAGAGACCCAGTACTTC.

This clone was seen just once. CDR3 DNA sequence: TGCGCCAGCAGCCATGGTATCCAGCCAACCTATGAAGCTTTCTTT. It codes for CASSHGIQPTYEAFF. The chain has TRBV4-1 and TRBJ1-1, with D unresolved. Germline loops: CDR1 MGHRA, CDR2 YSYEKL. V lost 3 bases, J lost 7 bases, and 18 bases lay in between. The CDR3 sequence is 15 residues long.

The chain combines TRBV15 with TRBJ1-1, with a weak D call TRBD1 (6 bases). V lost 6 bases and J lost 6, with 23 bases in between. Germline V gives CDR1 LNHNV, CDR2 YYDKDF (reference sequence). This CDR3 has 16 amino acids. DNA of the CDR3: TGTGCCACCAGTGACGTTGGGGGCGAAGTAATCTCTGAAGCTTTCTTT. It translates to CATSDVGGEVISEAFF.

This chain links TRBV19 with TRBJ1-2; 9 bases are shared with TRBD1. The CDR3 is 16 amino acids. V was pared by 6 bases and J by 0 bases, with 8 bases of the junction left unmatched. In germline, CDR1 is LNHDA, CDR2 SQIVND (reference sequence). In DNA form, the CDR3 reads TGTGCCAGTAGCCCGGGACAGGGATTCCCTAACTATGGCTACACCTTC. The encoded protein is CASSPGQGFPNYGYTF.

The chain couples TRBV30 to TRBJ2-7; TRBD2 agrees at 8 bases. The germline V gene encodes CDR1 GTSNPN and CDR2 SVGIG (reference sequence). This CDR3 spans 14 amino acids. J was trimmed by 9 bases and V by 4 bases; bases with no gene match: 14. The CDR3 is CAWTTGIGTSRQYF. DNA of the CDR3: TGTGCCTGGACCACAGGAATAGGGACTAGTAGGCAGTACTTC.

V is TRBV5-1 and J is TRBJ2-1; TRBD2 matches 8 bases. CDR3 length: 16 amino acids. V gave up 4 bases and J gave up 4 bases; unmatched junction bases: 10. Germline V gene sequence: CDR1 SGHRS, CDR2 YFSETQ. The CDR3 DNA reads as TGCGCCAGCAGCCCCCTTTTCGGCGGGGGGTACAATGAGCAGTTCTTC. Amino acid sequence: CASSPLFGGGYNEQFF.

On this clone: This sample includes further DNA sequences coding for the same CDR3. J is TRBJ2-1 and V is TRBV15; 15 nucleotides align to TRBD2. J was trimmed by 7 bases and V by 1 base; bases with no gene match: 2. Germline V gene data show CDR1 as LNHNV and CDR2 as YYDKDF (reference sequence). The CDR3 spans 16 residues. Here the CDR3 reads CATSRAGTSGRNEQFF. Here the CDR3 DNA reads TGTGCCACCAGCAGAGCCGGGACTAGCGGGAGGAATGAGCAGTTCTTC. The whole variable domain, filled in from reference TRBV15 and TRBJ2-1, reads DAMVIQNPRYQVTQFGKPVTLSCSQTLNHNVMYWYQQKSSQAPKLLFHYYDKDFNNEADTPDNFQSRRPNTSFCFLDIRSPGLGDTAMYLCATSRAGTSGRNEQFFGPGTRLTVL.

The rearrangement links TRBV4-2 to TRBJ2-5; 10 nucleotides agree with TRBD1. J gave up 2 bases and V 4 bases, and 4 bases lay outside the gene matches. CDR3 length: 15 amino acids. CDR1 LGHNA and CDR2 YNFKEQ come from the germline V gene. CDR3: CASSRTGQGQETQYF. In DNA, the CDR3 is TGTGCCAGCAGCCGAACGGGACAGGGGCAAGAGACCCAGTACTTC.

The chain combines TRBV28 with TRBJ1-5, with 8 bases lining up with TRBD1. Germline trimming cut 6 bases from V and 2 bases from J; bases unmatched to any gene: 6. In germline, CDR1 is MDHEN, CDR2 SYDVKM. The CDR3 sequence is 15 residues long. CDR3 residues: CASSTPQGGNQPQHF. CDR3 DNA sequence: TGTGCCAGCAGCACCCCACAGGGGGGCAATCAGCCCCAGCATTTT.

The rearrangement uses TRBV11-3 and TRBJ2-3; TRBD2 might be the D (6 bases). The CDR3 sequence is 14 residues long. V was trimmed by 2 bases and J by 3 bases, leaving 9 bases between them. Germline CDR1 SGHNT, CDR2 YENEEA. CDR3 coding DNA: TGTGCCAGCAGCTTAATGGGGGGAACAGATACGCAGTATTTT. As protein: CASSLMGGTDTQYF.